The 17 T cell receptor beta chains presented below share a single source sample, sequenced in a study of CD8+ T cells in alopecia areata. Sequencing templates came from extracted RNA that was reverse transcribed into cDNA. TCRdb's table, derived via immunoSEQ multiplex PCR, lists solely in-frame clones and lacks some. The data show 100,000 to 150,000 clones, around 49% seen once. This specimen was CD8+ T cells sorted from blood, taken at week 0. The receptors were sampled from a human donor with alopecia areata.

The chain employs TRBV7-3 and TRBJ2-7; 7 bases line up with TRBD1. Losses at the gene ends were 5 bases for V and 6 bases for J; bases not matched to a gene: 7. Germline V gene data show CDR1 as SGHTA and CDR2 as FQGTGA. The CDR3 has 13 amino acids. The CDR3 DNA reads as TGTGCCAGCAGCCCGAATACAGGGGCCGAGCAGTACTTC. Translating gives CASSPNTGAEQYF.

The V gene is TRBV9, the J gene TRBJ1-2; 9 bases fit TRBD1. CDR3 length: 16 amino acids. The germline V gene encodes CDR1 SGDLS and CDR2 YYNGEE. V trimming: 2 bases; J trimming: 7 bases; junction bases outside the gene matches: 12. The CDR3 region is CASSVTTGTGILGYTF. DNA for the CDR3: TGTGCCAGCAGCGTCACCACCGGGACAGGGATACTTGGCTACACCTTC. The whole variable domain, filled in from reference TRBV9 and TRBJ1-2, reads DSGVTQTPKHLITATGQRVTLRCSPRSGDLSVYWYQQSLDQGLQFLIQYYNGEERAKGNILERFSAQQFPDLHSELNLSSLELGDSALYFCASSVTTGTGILGYTFGSGTRLTVV.

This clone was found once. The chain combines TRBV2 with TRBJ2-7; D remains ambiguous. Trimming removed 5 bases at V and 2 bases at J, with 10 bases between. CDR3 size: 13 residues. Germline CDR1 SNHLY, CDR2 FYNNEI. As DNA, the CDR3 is TGTGCCAGCAGTAATTACGGTGCCTACGAGCAGTACTTC. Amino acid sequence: CASSNYGAYEQYF.

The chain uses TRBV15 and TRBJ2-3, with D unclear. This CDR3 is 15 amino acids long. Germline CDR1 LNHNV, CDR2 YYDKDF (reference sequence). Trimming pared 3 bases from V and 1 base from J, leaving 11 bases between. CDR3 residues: CATSRRRGGTDTQYF. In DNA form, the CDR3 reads TGTGCCACCAGCAGGCGCCGTGGGGGCACAGATACGCAGTATTTT.

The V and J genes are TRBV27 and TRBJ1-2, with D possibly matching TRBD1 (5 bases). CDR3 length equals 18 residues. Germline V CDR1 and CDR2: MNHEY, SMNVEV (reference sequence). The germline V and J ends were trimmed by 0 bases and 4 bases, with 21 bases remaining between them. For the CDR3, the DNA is TGTGCCAGCAGTTTATCCCCTCGTCCTCCTCGGGGCTCCTATGGCTACACCTTC. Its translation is CASSLSPRPPRGSYGYTF.

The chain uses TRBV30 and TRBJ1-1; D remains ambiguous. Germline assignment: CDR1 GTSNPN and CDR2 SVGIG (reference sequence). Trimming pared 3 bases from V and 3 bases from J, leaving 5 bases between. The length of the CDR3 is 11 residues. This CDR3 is CAWSFDTEAFF. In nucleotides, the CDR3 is TGTGCCTGGAGCTTTGACACTGAAGCTTTCTTT.

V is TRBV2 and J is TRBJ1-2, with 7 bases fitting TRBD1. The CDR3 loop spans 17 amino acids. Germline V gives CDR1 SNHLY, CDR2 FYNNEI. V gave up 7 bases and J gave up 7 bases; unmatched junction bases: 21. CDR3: CASNGFSDREDFFGYTF. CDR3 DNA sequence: TGTGCCAGCAATGGTTTTTCAGACAGGGAAGATTTCTTTGGCTACACCTTC.

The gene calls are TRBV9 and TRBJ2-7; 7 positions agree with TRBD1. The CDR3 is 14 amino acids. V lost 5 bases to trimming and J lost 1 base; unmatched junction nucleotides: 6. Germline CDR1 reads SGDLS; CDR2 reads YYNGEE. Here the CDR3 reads CASSDPDRSYEQYF. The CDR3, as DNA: TGTGCCAGCAGTGATCCGGACAGGTCCTACGAGCAGTACTTC. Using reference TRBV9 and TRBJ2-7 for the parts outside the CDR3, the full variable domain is DSGVTQTPKHLITATGQRVTLRCSPRSGDLSVYWYQQSLDQGLQFLIQYYNGEERAKGNILERFSAQQFPDLHSELNLSSLELGDSALYFCASSDPDRSYEQYFGPGTRLTVT.

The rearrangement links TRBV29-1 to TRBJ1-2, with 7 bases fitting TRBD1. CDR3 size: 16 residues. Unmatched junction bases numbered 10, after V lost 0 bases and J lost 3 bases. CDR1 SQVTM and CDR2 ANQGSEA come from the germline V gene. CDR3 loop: CSVEDFEGAADYGYTF. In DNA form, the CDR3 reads TGCAGCGTTGAAGATTTTGAGGGGGCTGCGGACTATGGCTACACCTTC.

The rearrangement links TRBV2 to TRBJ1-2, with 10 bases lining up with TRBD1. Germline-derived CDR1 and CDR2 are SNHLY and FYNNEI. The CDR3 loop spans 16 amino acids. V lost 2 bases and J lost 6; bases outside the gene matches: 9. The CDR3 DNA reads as TGTGCCAGCAGTGAATATCTGGGACAGGGGAGGGATGGCTACACCTTC. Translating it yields CASSEYLGQGRDGYTF.

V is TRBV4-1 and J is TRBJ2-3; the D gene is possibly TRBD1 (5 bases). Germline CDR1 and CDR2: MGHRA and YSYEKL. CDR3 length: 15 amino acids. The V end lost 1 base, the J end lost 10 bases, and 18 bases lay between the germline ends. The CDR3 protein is CASSQAQALPVAQYF. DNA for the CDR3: TGCGCCAGCAGCCAAGCACAGGCTCTCCCAGTTGCGCAGTATTTT.

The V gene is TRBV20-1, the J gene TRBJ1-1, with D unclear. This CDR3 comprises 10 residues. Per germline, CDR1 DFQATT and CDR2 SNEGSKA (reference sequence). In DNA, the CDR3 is TGCAAAACTCCTGGGACTGAAGCTTTCTTT. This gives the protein CKTPGTEAFF.

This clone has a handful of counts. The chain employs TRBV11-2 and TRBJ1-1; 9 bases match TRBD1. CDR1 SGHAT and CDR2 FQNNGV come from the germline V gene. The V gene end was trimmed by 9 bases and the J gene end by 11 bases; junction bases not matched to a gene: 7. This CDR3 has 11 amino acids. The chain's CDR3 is CASSTGGKAFF. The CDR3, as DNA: TGTGCCAGTTCGACAGGGGGAAAGGCTTTCTTT.

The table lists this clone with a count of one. The CDR3 DNA follows: TGTGCCAGCAGCCAGGCCGGGACAGGAGAGCAGTTCTTC. The encoded protein is CASSQAGTGEQFF. The chain is built from TRBV4-2 and TRBJ2-1; 8 bases map to TRBD1. Germline CDR1 reads LGHNA; CDR2 reads YNFKEQ. Trimming cost V 3 bases and J 10 bases; bases outside gene matches: 5. The CDR3 is 13 residues long.

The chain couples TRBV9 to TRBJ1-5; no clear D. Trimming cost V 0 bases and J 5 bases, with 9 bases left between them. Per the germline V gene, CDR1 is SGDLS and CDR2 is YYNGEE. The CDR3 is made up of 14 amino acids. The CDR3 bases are TGTGCCAGCAGCGTAGGAGGGCCGGATCAGCCCCAGCATTTT. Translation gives CASSVGGPDQPQHF.

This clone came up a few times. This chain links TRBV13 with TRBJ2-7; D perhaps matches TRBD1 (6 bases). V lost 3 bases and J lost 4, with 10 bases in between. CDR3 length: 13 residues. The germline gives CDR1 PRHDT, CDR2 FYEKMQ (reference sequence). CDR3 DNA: TGTGCCAGCAGCTTTGGACAGATTTACGAGCAGTACTTC. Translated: CASSFGQIYEQYF.

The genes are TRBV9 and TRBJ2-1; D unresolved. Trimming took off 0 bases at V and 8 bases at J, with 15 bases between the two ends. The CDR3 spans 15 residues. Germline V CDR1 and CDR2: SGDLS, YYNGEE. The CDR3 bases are TGTGCCAGCAGCGTAGGCCGAGCCCGGACGGATGAGCAGTTCTTC. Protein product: CASSVGRARTDEQFF.